A single sample is the source of the 21 T cell receptor beta chains below, sequenced in a study of blood T cell repertoires in COVID-19 (dated by TCRdb to 2018 to 2020). The library came from the immunoSEQ multiplex PCR assay. Drawn from immuneACCESS, this table holds only the in-frame rearrangements with V and J called that TCRdb kept. Clones are partly lost; checked studies trace under half to an unresolved V gene and leave the rest unexplained. For this sample the table gives 270,000 or so clones, of which approximately 89% were detected only once. 2.5% to 3% of the sample is held by the ten biggest clonotypes. Source material: PBMCs or T cells enriched from blood (not recorded which). Receptor source: a man aged 35 to 55 who had been exposed to COVID-19.

The chain joins TRBV10-3 to TRBJ2-5, with 9 bases lining up with TRBD1. The V segment lost 2 bases and the J segment 4 bases; nucleotides outside the gene matches: 8. The CDR3 sequence is 16 residues long. Germline CDR1 is ENHRY and CDR2 is SYGVKD. The CDR3 DNA reads TGTGCCATCAGTGAGACCGGGACAGGGTTTGGAGAGACCCAGTACTTC. This codes for CAISETGTGFGETQYF.

This clone was seen just once. This chain joins TRBV19 and TRBJ1-3; weak D call: TRBD1 (6 bases). The CDR3 totals 16 residues. Trimming cost V 1 base and J 0 bases, with 10 bases left between them. From germline, CDR1 is LNHDA and CDR2 SQIVND (reference sequence). CDR3 sequence: CASSIGDRISGNTIYF. CDR3 coding DNA: TGTGCCAGTAGTATAGGAGACAGGATCTCTGGAAACACCATATATTTT.

This sequence joins TRBV6-1 and TRBJ1-1; D is ambiguous. The CDR3 sequence is 16 residues long. The V end was cut by 2 bases, the J end by 1 base, with 14 bases between. The V gene's germline CDR1 is MNHNS and CDR2 SASEGT. The CDR3 reads CASSEYFSLENTEAFF. Here the CDR3 DNA reads TGTGCCAGCAGTGAATATTTTAGCCTTGAGAACACTGAAGCTTTCTTT.

This clone has a single count. The gene calls are TRBV5-1 and TRBJ2-3; D possibly corresponds to TRBD2 (6 bases). Germline V lookup: CDR1 SGHRS, CDR2 YFSETQ. The CDR3 is 14 residues long. V was clipped by 0 bases and J by 4 bases, with 9 bases between them. The CDR3 region is CASSLVGRSDTQYF. The CDR3 DNA reads TGCGCCAGCAGCTTGGTCGGGAGATCAGATACGCAGTATTTT.

The V gene is TRBV27, the J gene TRBJ1-2, with D unclear. With 5 bases removed from V and 4 bases from J, the gap between germline ends came to 14 bases. Per the germline V gene, CDR1 is MNHEY and CDR2 is SMNVEV (reference sequence). The CDR3 runs to 14 residues. The CDR3 DNA reads TGTGCCAGCAGTCCTCGCCGAGGAGGCTATGGCTACACCTTC. Its protein is CASSPRRGGYGYTF.

The chain recombines TRBV10-3 with TRBJ2-3, with 7 bases lining up with TRBD1. The CDR3 covers 13 residues. Germline loops: CDR1 ENHRY, CDR2 SYGVKD. The junction had 5 bases not matched to a gene; V was cut back by 9 bases and J by 2 bases. The DNA for the CDR3 is TGTGCCATACAGGGGTCCCACACAGATACGCAGTATTTT. It encodes CAIQGSHTDTQYF.

CDR3 residues: CASSLGTGGPYEQYF. CDR3 bases: TGTGCCAGCAGCCTCGGGACAGGGGGACCCTACGAGCAGTACTTC. J is TRBJ2-7 and V is TRBV5-4; 11 nucleotides match TRBD1. Trimming took 4 bases from V and 2 from J; bases not matched to a gene: 5. This CDR3 has 15 amino acids. Germline assignment: CDR1 SGHNT and CDR2 YYREEE (reference sequence). Full variable domain (missing parts from reference TRBV5-4 and TRBJ2-7): ETGVTQSPTHLIKTRGQQVTLRCSSQSGHNTVSWYQQALGQGPQFIFQYYREEENGRGNFPPRFSGLQFPNYSSELNVNALELDDSALYLCASSLGTGGPYEQYFGPGTRLTVT.

The chain has TRBV6-5 and TRBJ1-4; D perhaps matches TRBD1 (5 bases). Germline values: CDR1 MNHEY, CDR2 SVGAGI. This CDR3 has 15 amino acids. Between the trimmed V and J ends, which lost 4 bases and 1 base, there was a span of 10 bases. The CDR3 reads CASSFSGGTNEKLFF. The CDR3 bases are TGTGCCAGCAGTTTCTCGGGGGGAACTAATGAAAAACTGTTTTTT.

The chain employs TRBV6-1 and TRBJ1-4, with TRBD1 as a possible D gene (6 bases). Germline V gene data show CDR1 as MNHNS and CDR2 as SASEGT. CDR3 length: 14 residues. Trimming shortened V by 1 base and J by 8 bases, and 11 bases separated the two germline ends. The CDR3 reads CASSEVQGHEKLFF. CDR3 sequence (DNA): TGTGCCAGCAGTGAAGTACAGGGCCACGAAAAACTGTTTTTT.

This chain joins TRBV19 and TRBJ1-5; D uncertain. CDR3 length: 17 amino acids. Deletions cut 3 bases from V and 0 bases from J, with 15 bases between. Germline assignment: CDR1 LNHDA and CDR2 SQIVND (reference sequence). The CDR3 region is CASSITTGRDSNQPQHF. The CDR3 DNA follows: TGTGCCAGTAGTATCACGACGGGAAGGGATAGCAATCAGCCCCAGCATTTT.

The gene calls are TRBV6-2 or TRBV6-3 and TRBJ2-1; 7 bases agree with TRBD2. Per germline, CDR1 MNHEY and CDR2 SVGEGT. The CDR3 length is 16 residues. Germline trimming cut 0 bases from V and 2 bases from J; bases unmatched to any gene: 4. In DNA form, the CDR3 reads TGTGCCAGCAGTTACTCGGGCGGGAGAGCCTACAATGAGCAGTTCTTC. Amino acid sequence: CASSYSGGRAYNEQFF.

The rearrangement joins TRBV7-2 to TRBJ1-2; the D gene is possibly TRBD1 (5 bases). CDR3 length: 17 amino acids. Germline lookup yields CDR1 SGHTA and CDR2 FQGNSA. The V end was cut by 5 bases, the J end by 5 bases, with 24 bases between. CDR3 residues: CASSPVGGGRRTYGYTF. CDR3 coding DNA: TGTGCCAGCAGCCCCGTTGGGGGAGGGCGCAGGACTTATGGCTACACCTTC. Looking up the rest from reference TRBV7-2 and TRBJ1-2 gives the full variable domain: GAGVSQSPSNKVTEKGKDVELRCDPISGHTALYWYRQSLGQGLEFLIYFQGNSAPDKSGLPSDRFSAERTGGSVSTLTIQRTQQEDSAVYLCASSPVGGGRRTYGYTFGSGTRLTVV.

This chain uses TRBV7-2 with TRBJ1-3, with TRBD1 matching over 8 bases. Germline lookup yields CDR1 SGHTA and CDR2 FQGNSA. The trim removed 4 bases at V and 6 bases at J, leaving 11 bases unmatched. This CDR3 comprises 16 residues. The CDR3 DNA is TGTGCCAGCAGCTCCGGGACAGGTCGCCCTGTAAACACCATATATTTT. Amino acid sequence: CASSSGTGRPVNTIYF.

The chain has TRBV11-2 and TRBJ1-4; D might be TRBD1 (6 bases). With 2 bases removed from V and 7 bases from J, the gap between germline ends came to 17 bases. Per the germline V gene, CDR1 is SGHAT and CDR2 is FQNNGV. The CDR3 spans 16 residues. The CDR3 sequence: CASSLRISGGGEKLFF. CDR3 bases: TGTGCCAGCAGCTTAAGAATCTCGGGAGGGGGTGAAAAACTGTTTTTT.

This rearrangement joins TRBV12-5 to TRBJ1-1; 7 bases map to TRBD1. The CDR3 consists of 14 residues. The germline V gene encodes CDR1 LGHNT and CDR2 FRNRAP. V shed 4 bases and J 1 base; nucleotides not matched to a gene: 3. CDR3 nucleotides: TGTGCTAGTGGTTCCCAGGGGGAGAACACTGAAGCTTTCTTT. Translating gives CASGSQGENTEAFF. Drawing the rest from reference TRBV12-5 and TRBJ1-1, the complete variable domain is DARVTQTPRHKVTEMGQEVTMRCQPILGHNTVFWYRQTMMQGLELLAYFRNRAPLDDSGMPKDRFSAEMPDATLATLKIQPSEPRDSAVYFCASGSQGENTEAFFGQGTRLTVV.

This clone was seen only a few times. J is TRBJ1-3 and V is TRBV6-1; TRBD1 matches at 7 bases. The CDR3 spans 15 residues. J gave up 1 base and V 2 bases, and 2 bases lay outside the gene matches. The germline V gene encodes CDR1 MNHNS and CDR2 SASEGT. CDR3 DNA: TGTGCCAGCAGTGAAACGACAGGGTCTGGAAACACCATATATTTT. It encodes CASSETTGSGNTIYF.

The rearrangement links TRBV15 to TRBJ2-7, with 10 bases aligning to TRBD1. CDR1 is LNHNV and CDR2 is YYDKDF in the germline V gene (reference sequence). CDR3 size: 14 residues. Unmatched junction bases numbered 8, after V lost 5 bases and J lost 7 bases. DNA of the CDR3: TGTGCCACCAGCCCGACAGGGGGCGCATTAGAGCAGTACTTC. It yields the protein CATSPTGGALEQYF.

The chain carries TRBV15 and TRBJ1-4, with TRBD1 identical over 7 bases. Germline CDR1 reads LNHNV; CDR2 reads YYDKDF (reference sequence). CDR3 length: 16 amino acids. V trimming: 0 bases; J trimming: 8 bases; junction bases outside the gene matches: 9. The CDR3 DNA is TGTGCCACCAGCAGAGATCCGACAGGGCTCGGGGAAAAACTGTTTTTT. It encodes CATSRDPTGLGEKLFF.

This chain uses TRBV29-1 with TRBJ2-1; 15 bases map to TRBD2. The length of the CDR3 is 17 residues. Per germline, CDR1 SQVTM and CDR2 ANQGSEA. The V segment lost 3 bases and the J segment 0 bases; nucleotides outside the gene matches: 3. CDR3 DNA sequence: TGCAGCGTTGAGGGACTAGCGGGAGGCCCCTCCTACAATGAGCAGTTCTTC. It is translated as CSVEGLAGGPSYNEQFF.

This sequence joins TRBV6-1 and TRBJ2-3; TRBD2 matches 7 bases. The CDR3 consists of 15 residues. Germline V gene sequence: CDR1 MNHNS, CDR2 SASEGT. Losses at the gene ends were 2 bases for V and 1 base for J; bases not matched to a gene: 3. CDR3 protein: CASSELLAGTDTQYF. The CDR3 DNA follows: TGTGCCAGCAGTGAATTGCTAGCGGGCACAGATACGCAGTATTTT.

This clone appeared once. The rearrangement joins TRBV28 to TRBJ1-2; 7 bases map to TRBD1. Germline CDR1 and CDR2: MDHEN and SYDVKM. The V gene end was trimmed by 3 bases and the J gene end by 5 bases; junction bases not matched to a gene: 9. This CDR3 comprises 15 residues. The CDR3 loop reads CASSLTGPHNYGYTF. The CDR3 DNA reads TGTGCCAGCAGTTTGACAGGGCCCCACAATTATGGCTACACCTTC.